This TCR beta chain comes out of a study of T-cell reconstitution after alpha-beta-depleted transplantation in children. V lost 6 bases and J 4 bases, leaving 12 bases between the germline ends. This CDR3 contains 13 residues. This clonotype has ten or more counts. Antigen specificity is unknown. Study-level findings and limits: Some patients' high day-60 TCRbeta diversity was attributed to recipient cells surviving conditioning. After transplant, at about two months, alpha-beta T cells were reportedly derived from several hundred expanded graft clones. T-cell counts and diversity at one year following transplant were attributed mainly to newly produced T cells.

Unique molecular identifiers were incorporated into the prepared TCRbeta library. TCRdb re-derived calls from the PCR reads in MiXCR, one entry per CDR3 protein. The sample consists of fewer than 150,000 distinct CDR3 sequences, roughly 9.7% of them appearing once. The receptor was derived from a girl under three years old who had a stem cell transplant for combined immunodeficiency, so the T cells may come from the graft donor. V usage is TRBV12-3 or TRBV12-4 and J usage is TRBJ1-2; D is unresolved. Sequences were derived from PBMCs, mostly from graft donor cells, sampled 180 days after TCRalphabeta/CD19-depleted stem cell transplant. CDR3 sequence: CASSQGNTYGYTF. The CDR3, as DNA: TGTGCCAGCAGCCAAGGGAATACCTATGGCTACACCTTC.